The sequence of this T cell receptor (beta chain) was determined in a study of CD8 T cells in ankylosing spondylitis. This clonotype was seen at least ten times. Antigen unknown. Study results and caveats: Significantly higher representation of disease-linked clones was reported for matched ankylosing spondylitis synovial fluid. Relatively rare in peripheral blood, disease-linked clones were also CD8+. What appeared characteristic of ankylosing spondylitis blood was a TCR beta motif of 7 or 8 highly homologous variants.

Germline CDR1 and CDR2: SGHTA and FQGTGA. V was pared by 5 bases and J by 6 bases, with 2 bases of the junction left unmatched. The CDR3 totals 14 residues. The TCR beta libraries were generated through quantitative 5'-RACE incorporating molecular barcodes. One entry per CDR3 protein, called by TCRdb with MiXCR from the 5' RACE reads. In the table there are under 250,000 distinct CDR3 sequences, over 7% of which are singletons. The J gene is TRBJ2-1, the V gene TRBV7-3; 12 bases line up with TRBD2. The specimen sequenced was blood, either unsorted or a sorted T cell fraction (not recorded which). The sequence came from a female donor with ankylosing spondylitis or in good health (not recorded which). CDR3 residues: CASSRTSGINEQFF. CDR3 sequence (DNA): TGTGCCAGCAGCCGGACTAGCGGGATCAATGAGCAGTTCTTC.